This is a list of T cell receptor beta chains from one sample in a study of CD8 T cells in ankylosing spondylitis. TCRdb reprocessed the 5' RACE reads with MiXCR, giving one entry per CDR3 protein. The sample yields 250,000 or so distinct CDR3 sequences, about 10% seen once. What was sequenced was blood, either unsorted or a sorted T cell fraction (not recorded which). The receptors were gathered from a male donor with ankylosing spondylitis or in good health (not recorded which). Each CDR3 is given with its conserved first and last residue. Fields, in order: V gene, clone size, D gene, CDR3 protein. The D gene is left open where the match is weak. Clone size is stated in some rows and not others, as once, few, many or a class when expanded.

>TRBV11-3|NA|NA
CASSSGDLYNEQFF
>TRBV4-1|many|NA
CASSLGRASSNEKLFF
>TRBV6-1|many|TRBD1
CATVGQGETQYF
>TRBV5-1|many|NA
CASSFGAIGQETQYF
>TRBV20-1|many|NA
CSARDLRWDPTQYF
>TRBV12-3/TRBV12-4|many|NA
CASCSQGVTGELFF
>TRBV5-1|many|NA
CASSPGPQMNTEAFF
>TRBV28|many|TRBD2
CASSSPSGRMRNEQYF
>TRBV7-6|NA|NA
CASSLRGQGTGNSPLHF
>TRBV7-6|many|NA
CASSLDTGNSYNEQFF
>TRBV11-2|many|TRBD1
CASSPARGLRSFFYGYTF
>TRBV20-1|many|NA
CSASDSGVRAETQYF
>TRBV12-3/TRBV12-4|many|TRBD1
CASSLGQGALGKLFF
>TRBV27|many|TRBD1
CASSLYRGGDQPQHF
>TRBV5-1|few|NA
CASSLGREEEKLFF
>TRBV20-1|NA|NA
CSAYRTAIGTDTQYF
>TRBV5-1|many|NA
CASKETLSSYEQYF
>TRBV5-1|many|TRBD2
CASSVLAGTDTQYF
>TRBV20-1|few|TRBD2
CSAPTSGGAIGELFF
>TRBV20-1|many|NA
CSARDLGAVNTPFGNQPQHF
>TRBV4-1|many|TRBD1
CASSQKWDSMNTEAFF
>TRBV20-1|many|NA
CSASLDANTEAFF
>TRBV6-5|many|NA
CASSYSHDSNQPQHF
>TRBV7-3|few|NA
CASSLTGDYNSPLHF
>TRBV6-4|many|TRBD2
CASSPGGETNTGELFF
>TRBV20-1|many|NA
CSARQTSADTQYF
>TRBV7-3|many|NA
CASSLIGIPYNEQFF
>TRBV11-3|few|TRBD1
CASSPPEDRVRTDTQYF
>TRBV20-1|many|TRBD1
CSASGQGGYEQYF
>TRBV4-1|NA|NA
CASSHNLQEKLFF
>TRBV4-1|NA|TRBD2
CASSQESGGYTGELFF
>TRBV5-1|many|TRBD2
CASSLWLAGNTGELFF
>TRBV12-3/TRBV12-4|many|NA
CASSSPRNQETQYF
>TRBV10-3|many|TRBD2
CATGLAGVGAGELSF
>TRBV5-1|few|NA
CASSLEIGNNEKLFF
>TRBV4-1|NA|TRBD2
CASSQRVAGDTGELFF
>TRBV11-2|few|NA
CASSSPYRFWPAATEAFF
>TRBV27|many|TRBD1
CASSPDRGDRGEKLFF
>TRBV7-6|NA|NA
CASSLIWQGPLGYGYTF
>TRBV5-1|NA|NA
CASSLAGERVRDTQYF
>TRBV5-1|many|NA
CASSPQGTGTEAFF
>TRBV7-9|NA|NA
CASCGSSYEQYF
>TRBV18|NA|TRBD1
CASSPRTGSMDTEAFF
>TRBV5-1|few|TRBD2
CASTPGGGYNEQFF
>TRBV20-1|many|NA
CSARVRDNGRYGYTF
>TRBV7-2|NA|TRBD2
CASSLGRRELSYEQYF
>TRBV7-6|NA|NA
CASSLTGTFNEQFF
>TRBV6-5|NA|TRBD1
CASSYSTGRTQYF